These 25 T cell receptor beta chains were all obtained from the same sample, sequenced in a study of cytomegalovirus exposure and HLA in healthy donors. In the PCR, 60 Vbeta and 13 Jbeta primers were used. The data were produced by immunoSEQ multiplex PCR, yet TCRdb's version contains in-frame clones alone and is incomplete. This sample has around 190,000 clones, with over 70% found just once. Sequencing used PBMCs. These TCRs come from a woman under 30 in good health and CMV-seronegative.

This chain joins TRBV5-1 and TRBJ2-7; perhaps TRBD1 as D (5 bases). Germline V gene sequence: CDR1 SGHRS, CDR2 YFSETQ. The CDR3 length is 14 residues. V lost 4 bases to trimming and J lost 2 bases, with 13 bases between them. In DNA form, the CDR3 reads TGCGCCAGCAGCCAAACAGGCGCCGCCTACGAGCAGTACTTC. Translating it yields CASSQTGAAYEQYF.

This clone was recorded once. This chain uses TRBV7-3 with TRBJ1-6, with 7 nucleotides matching TRBD1. The CDR3 totals 15 residues. V trimming: 3 bases; J trimming: 5 bases; junction bases outside the gene matches: 4. From germline, CDR1 is SGHTA and CDR2 FQGTGA. The CDR3 sequence is CASSFSGTDNSPLHF. The CDR3 DNA is TGTGCCAGCAGCTTCTCCGGGACAGATAATTCACCCCTCCACTTT.

This clone came up once. V is TRBV1 and J is TRBJ1-1. TRBV1 is a pseudogene locus. The CDR3 is 20 residues long. CDR3 sequence: CTSSDSFEGGETFRNTEAFF. As DNA, the CDR3 is TGCACCAGCAGCGACTCTTTCGAGGGTGGCGAAACCTTCAGGAACACTGAAGCTTTCTTT.

The chain couples TRBV19 to TRBJ2-2, with 10 bases aligning to TRBD2. The CDR3 loop spans 16 amino acids. Unmatched junction bases numbered 5, after V lost 6 bases and J lost 1 base. From germline, CDR1 is LNHDA and CDR2 SQIVND (reference sequence). In DNA form, the CDR3 reads TGTGCCAGTAGCCTAAGACTAGCGGGGAACACCGGGGAGCTGTTTTTT. Residues: CASSLRLAGNTGELFF.

The V gene is TRBV27, the J gene TRBJ2-1; D uncertain. The length of the CDR3 is 12 residues. Per germline, CDR1 MNHEY and CDR2 SMNVEV (reference sequence). The ends were cut back, 4 bases at V and 8 bases at J, with 9 bases in the middle. CDR3 sequence: CASSSRTDEQFF. The CDR3 DNA reads as TGTGCCAGCAGTTCGAGAACGGATGAGCAGTTCTTC.

The chain uses TRBV6-6 and TRBJ2-5; TRBD1 agrees at 7 bases. The CDR3 totals 14 residues. The germline gives CDR1 MNHNY, CDR2 SVGAGI (reference sequence). V trimming: 6 bases; J trimming: 5 bases; junction bases outside the gene matches: 9. In DNA form, the CDR3 reads TGTGCCAGCAGCCAAACCGGGACAGAGGAGACCCAGTACTTC. Its translation is CASSQTGTEETQYF.

The chain recombines TRBV5-1 with TRBJ1-4; D may be TRBD1 (6 bases). Between the trimmed V and J ends, which lost 4 bases and 0 bases, there was a span of 13 bases. The germline V gene has CDR1 SGHRS and CDR2 YFSETQ. The CDR3 totals 16 residues. CDR3 protein: CASSTKDSTTNEKLFF. The CDR3 DNA reads TGCGCCAGCAGCACCAAGGACAGTACAACTAATGAAAAACTGTTTTTT. The full variable domain, rest sourced from reference TRBV5-1 and TRBJ1-4, is KAGVTQTPRYLIKTRGQQVTLSCSPISGHRSVSWYQQTPGQGLQFLFEYFSETQRNKGNFPGRFSGRQFSNSRSEMNVSTLELGDSALYLCASSTKDSTTNEKLFFGSGTQLSVL.

In this sample, this clone turned up a few times. The V gene is TRBV11-3, the J gene TRBJ2-7; D is perhaps TRBD2 (6 bases). This CDR3 has 15 residues. Trimming pared 1 base from V and 4 bases from J, leaving 14 bases between. Per the germline V gene, CDR1 is SGHNT and CDR2 is YENEEA. CDR3 bases: TGTGCCAGCAGCTTAGGGACCGCGGGACGGTACGAGCAGTACTTC. This translates into CASSLGTAGRYEQYF.

The chain links TRBV9 to TRBJ2-7, with TRBD1 as a possible D gene (5 bases). Germline CDR1 reads SGDLS; CDR2 reads YYNGEE. The CDR3 has 16 residues. Trimming left V 0 bases short and J 3 bases short, with 16 bases between. The CDR3 region is CASSVGPDTMNYEQYF. In nucleotides, the CDR3 is TGTGCCAGCAGCGTAGGCCCGGACACAATGAACTACGAGCAGTACTTC. The variable domain in full, with the rest retrieved from reference TRBV9 and TRBJ2-7, is DSGVTQTPKHLITATGQRVTLRCSPRSGDLSVYWYQQSLDQGLQFLIQYYNGEERAKGNILERFSAQQFPDLHSELNLSSLELGDSALYFCASSVGPDTMNYEQYFGPGTRLTVT.

In DNA, the CDR3 is TGTGCCAGCAGCTTAGGACAGGACTCGAACACTGAAGCTTTCTTT. Protein: CASSLGQDSNTEAFF. This chain joins TRBV11-2 and TRBJ1-1; a possible D gene is TRBD1 (6 bases). This CDR3 is built from 15 residues. Looked up from germline, CDR1 is SGHAT and CDR2 is FQNNGV. V was clipped by 1 base and J by 1 base, with 10 bases between them.

A few counts support this clone. The gene calls are TRBV18 and TRBJ1-1; 8 nucleotides agree with TRBD1. With V trimmed by 5 bases and J by 2 bases, 10 bases remained unmatched. The CDR3 is 16 amino acids. Germline V gene data show CDR1 as KGHSH and CDR2 as LQKENI. The CDR3 sequence: CASSTNQGAFNTEAFF. CDR3 DNA: TGTGCCAGCTCAACAAATCAGGGGGCTTTTAACACTGAAGCTTTCTTT. The entire variable domain, with the rest obtained from reference TRBV18 and TRBJ1-1, is as follows: NAGVMQNPRHLVRRRGQEARLRCSPMKGHSHVYWYRQLPEEGLKFMVYLQKENIIDESGMPKERFSAEFPKEGPSILRIQQVVRGDSAAYFCASSTNQGAFNTEAFFGQGTRLTVV.

The chain uses TRBV6-6 and TRBJ2-3; 15 bases agree with TRBD2. The CDR3 spans 15 residues. Unmatched junction bases numbered 9, after V lost 7 bases and J lost 10 bases. Per germline, CDR1 MNHNY and CDR2 SVGAGI (reference sequence). The CDR3 is CASKPLGLAGGAQYF. The CDR3, as DNA: TGTGCCAGCAAACCTCTGGGACTAGCGGGGGGCGCGCAGTATTTT.

This clone came up once. V usage is TRBV20-1 and J usage is TRBJ1-5; a possible D gene is TRBD1 (5 bases). Germline V gene data show CDR1 as DFQATT and CDR2 as SNEGSKA (reference sequence). V lost 5 bases, J lost 13 bases, and 15 bases lay in between. The CDR3 sequence is 11 residues long. For the CDR3, the DNA is TGCAGTGCTGGGGGGGGGATTAGTCAGCATTTT. Its protein is CSAGGGISQHF.

The J gene is TRBJ1-2, the V gene TRBV29-1; TRBD1 aligns across 12 bases. This CDR3 spans 14 amino acids. The germline gives CDR1 SQVTM, CDR2 ANQGSEA. V shed 6 bases and J 7 bases; nucleotides not matched to a gene: 9. This CDR3 is CSVGPGTGGSGYTF. The CDR3, as DNA: TGCAGCGTAGGCCCCGGGACAGGGGGCAGTGGCTACACCTTC.

In nucleotides, the CDR3 is TGCGCCAGCAGCGCTCGGGAGGATGGTAATTCACCCCTCCACTTT. It codes for CASSAREDGNSPLHF. The chain couples TRBV5-1 to TRBJ1-6, with D uncertain. This CDR3 spans 15 amino acids. Germline V lookup: CDR1 SGHRS, CDR2 YFSETQ. The V and J ends lost 4 bases and 6 bases respectively, with 14 bases between them.

This clone was observed a single time. The V call is TRBV7-9, the J call TRBJ2-2, with D possibly being TRBD1 (5 bases). Trimming stripped 7 bases from V and 6 bases from J, with 12 bases between. Germline CDR1 is SEHNR and CDR2 is FQNEAQ (reference sequence). The CDR3 totals 13 residues. The CDR3 loop is CASTPQGAGELFF. CDR3 nucleotides: TGTGCCAGCACCCCACAAGGGGCCGGGGAGCTGTTTTTT.

The V call is TRBV19, the J call TRBJ1-5; possibly TRBD1 for D (6 bases). CDR1 and CDR2 from the germline V gene are LNHDA and SQIVND (reference sequence). This CDR3 spans 14 amino acids. V gave up 4 bases and J gave up 5 bases, with 12 bases separating them. The CDR3 is CASSRTDRYQPQHF. Written as DNA, the CDR3 is TGTGCCAGTAGTAGGACTGACAGGTATCAGCCCCAGCATTTT. The variable domain in full, with the rest retrieved from reference TRBV19 and TRBJ1-5, is DGGITQSPKYLFRKEGQNVTLSCEQNLNHDAMYWYRQDPGQGLRLIYYSQIVNDFQKGDIAEGYSVSREKKESFPLTVTSAQKNPTAFYLCASSRTDRYQPQHFGDGTRLSIL.

This chain uses TRBV10-3 with TRBJ2-1; TRBD2 might be the D (5 bases). The CDR3 consists of 12 residues. CDR1 is ENHRY, CDR2 SYGVKD, per germline. V dropped 6 bases and J dropped 9 bases, with 12 bases sitting between them. The CDR3 spells CAIRGPEGEQFF. CDR3 in DNA: TGTGCCATCAGGGGCCCCGAGGGTGAGCAGTTCTTC.

This chain links TRBV27 with TRBJ2-7, with 14 positions matching TRBD2. Germline trimming cut 6 bases from V and 5 bases from J; bases unmatched to any gene: 15. The CDR3 spans 18 residues. From germline, CDR1 is MNHEY and CDR2 SMNVEV (reference sequence). CDR3 in amino acids: CASSSLRTSGGIMDEQYF. CDR3 DNA sequence: TGTGCCAGCAGCTCCCTACGGACTAGCGGGGGGATTATGGACGAGCAGTACTTC.

This chain connects TRBV5-1 to TRBJ1-1; perhaps TRBD1 as D (6 bases). This CDR3 has 12 residues. CDR1 is SGHRS and CDR2 is YFSETQ in the germline V gene. V was trimmed by 0 bases and J by 7 bases, leaving 7 bases between them. The CDR3 DNA reads as TGCGCCAGCAGCTTGGACAGGGTTGAAGCTTTCTTT. Protein sequence: CASSLDRVEAFF.

The V and J genes are TRBV6-5 and TRBJ2-2; TRBD2 matches at 10 bases. The V gene end was trimmed by 8 bases and the J gene end by 3 bases; junction bases not matched to a gene: 3. Germline CDR1 is MNHEY and CDR2 is SVGAGI. There are 14 residues in the CDR3. CDR3 in DNA: TGTGCCAGCGGACTAGCGGCATACACCGGGGAGCTGTTTTTT. It encodes CASGLAAYTGELFF.

The J gene is TRBJ2-3, the V gene TRBV5-1; the D gene is possibly TRBD2 (5 bases). Germline CDR1 is SGHRS and CDR2 is YFSETQ. Trimming cost V 0 bases and J 4 bases, with 15 bases left between them. This CDR3 has 16 residues. The CDR3 sequence: CASSLALAANADTQYF. In nucleotides, the CDR3 is TGCGCCAGCAGCTTGGCCCTAGCTGCTAATGCAGATACGCAGTATTTT.

In this sample, this clone turned up a few times. The rearrangement joins TRBV12-1 to TRBJ2-5; TRBD2, the table's D call, lacks a check against the DNA. TRBV12-1 is labeled a pseudogene. This CDR3 spans 13 amino acids. DNA of the CDR3: TGTGCCAGCAGCCCCGGGACTCAAGAGACCCAGTACTTC. This translates into CASSPGTQETQYF.

In this sample, this clone turned up a few times. The rearrangement uses TRBV29-1 and TRBJ1-1; 12 bases are shared with TRBD1. The CDR3 is 18 amino acids. J was trimmed by 5 bases and V by 2 bases; bases with no gene match: 15. Germline V gene sequence: CDR1 SQVTM, CDR2 ANQGSEA. The CDR3 region is CSVEPPGQGARPGTEAFF. The CDR3 coding sequence is TGCAGCGTTGAACCGCCGGGACAGGGGGCGCGACCGGGTACTGAAGCTTTCTTT.

This rearrangement joins TRBV28 to TRBJ2-1, with 10 bases lining up with TRBD1. V trimming: 2 bases; J trimming: 6 bases; junction bases outside the gene matches: 4. The CDR3 spans 15 residues. CDR1 MDHEN and CDR2 SYDVKM come from the germline V gene. CDR3 DNA sequence: TGTGCCAGCAGTTTAGACAGGGGGCGCGGCAATGAGCAGTTCTTC. Amino acids: CASSLDRGRGNEQFF.